The subject of this entry is one T cell receptor (beta chain). Antigen specificity is unknown. Together with a sample-barcoded 5' primer, a J-beta primer mix was included in a second PCR lasting about 6 to 11 cycles. Each CDR3 protein gets one entry after TCRdb re-called the 5' RACE reads with MiXCR. Among 950,000 to 1,200,000 distinct CDR3 sequences, roughly two fifths were seen once, and the ten largest hold around 13%. The CDR3 extends over 15 amino acids. Trimming pared 3 bases from V and 1 base from J, leaving 11 bases between. The sample belongs to a study of blood T cells in healthy people across ages. Findings and limits, study-wide: A strong correlation was found between TCR beta diversity and the percentage of naive T cells. Measured against age, TCR beta diversity per million T cells decreased in a roughly linear manner.

This sequence was found in a man between 18 and 35 years old in good health. Sequenced: blood. The chain joins TRBV12-3 or TRBV12-4 to TRBJ2-3, with D hard to call. CDR3 amino acids: CASSFKLPGTDTQYF. The CDR3 DNA reads TGTGCCAGCAGTTTCAAGTTGCCCGGCACAGATACGCAGTATTTT.